This TCR beta chain was captured in a study of T cell responses to AZD1222 COVID-19 vaccine. Study-level points and caveats: Only six or seven AZD1222 recipients tested seropositive at baseline.

The data were produced by immunoSEQ multiplex PCR, yet TCRdb's version contains in-frame clones alone and is incomplete. The table lists roughly 80,000 clones, roughly 90% of them singletons. This CDR3 has 16 residues. Germline V CDR1 and CDR2: LNHNV, YYDKDF (reference sequence). V lost 0 bases to trimming and J lost 5 bases, with 16 bases between them. With respect to this clone: What it binds is unknown.

The sample here was peripheral blood, taken 28 days after the second AZD1222 dose. This TCR derives from an adult who received the AZD1222 COVID-19 vaccine. This chain links TRBV15 with TRBJ2-5; TRBD2 is a possible D gene (5 bases). CDR3 DNA: TGTGCCACCAGCAGAGATGTCCCTACTAGAGGGGAGACCCAGTACTTC. This sequence encodes CATSRDVPTRGETQYF.